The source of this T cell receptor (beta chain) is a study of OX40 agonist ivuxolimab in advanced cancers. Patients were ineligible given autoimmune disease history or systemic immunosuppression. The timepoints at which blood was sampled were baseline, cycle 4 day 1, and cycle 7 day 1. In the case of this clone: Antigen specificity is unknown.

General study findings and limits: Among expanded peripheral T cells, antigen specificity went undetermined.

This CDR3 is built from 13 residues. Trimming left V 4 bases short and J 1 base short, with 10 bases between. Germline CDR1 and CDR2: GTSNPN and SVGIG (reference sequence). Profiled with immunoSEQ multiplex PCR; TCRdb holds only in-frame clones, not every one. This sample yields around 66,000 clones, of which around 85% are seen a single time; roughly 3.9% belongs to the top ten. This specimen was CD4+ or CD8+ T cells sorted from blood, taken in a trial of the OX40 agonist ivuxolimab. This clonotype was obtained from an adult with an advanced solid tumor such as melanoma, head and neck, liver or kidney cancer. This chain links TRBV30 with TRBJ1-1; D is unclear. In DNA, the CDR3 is TGTGCCTGGAAAGTGGGCGGGAACACTGAAGCTTTCTTT. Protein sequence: CAWKVGGNTEAFF.